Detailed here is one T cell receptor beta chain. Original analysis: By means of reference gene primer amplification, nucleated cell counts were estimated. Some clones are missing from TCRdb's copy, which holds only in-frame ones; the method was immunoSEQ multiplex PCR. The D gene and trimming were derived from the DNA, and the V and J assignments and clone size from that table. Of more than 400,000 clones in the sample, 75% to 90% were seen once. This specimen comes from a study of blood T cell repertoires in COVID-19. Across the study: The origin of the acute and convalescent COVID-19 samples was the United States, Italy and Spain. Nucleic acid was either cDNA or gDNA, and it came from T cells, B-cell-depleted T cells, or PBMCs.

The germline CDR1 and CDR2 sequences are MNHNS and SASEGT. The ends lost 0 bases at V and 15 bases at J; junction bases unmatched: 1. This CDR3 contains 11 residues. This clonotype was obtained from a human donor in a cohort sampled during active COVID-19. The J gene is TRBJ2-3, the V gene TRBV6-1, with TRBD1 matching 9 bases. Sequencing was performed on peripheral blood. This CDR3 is CASSEAGQGYF. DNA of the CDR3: TGTGCCAGCAGTGAAGCGGGACAGGGCTATTTT.